These 20 T cell receptor beta chains share one sample of origin, sequenced in a study of cytomegalovirus exposure and HLA in healthy donors. Primers included in the PCR were 60 Vbeta and 13 Jbeta primers. Clones were sequenced by immunoSEQ multiplex PCR, and TCRdb holds only the in-frame ones, with some missing. The table shows some 140,000 clones, with roughly 80% occurring only once. The sequenced sample consisted of PBMCs. These receptors were obtained from a man aged 25-40 years in good health and CMV-seropositive.

DNA of the CDR3: TGTGCCAGCAGTCGGACATTGGGCCGAGAGACCCAGTACTTC. Amino acid sequence: CASSRTLGRETQYF. The chain couples TRBV2 to TRBJ2-5; D is possibly TRBD1 (5 bases). V shed 5 bases and J shed 4 bases, with 14 bases lying between them. This CDR3 has 14 amino acids. Germline CDR1 is SNHLY and CDR2 is FYNNEI.

Here the CDR3 DNA reads TGTGCCAGCAGTGCCGTCACAGGGCAGGATGAAAAACTGTTTTTT. Amino acids: CASSAVTGQDEKLFF. This chain links TRBV6-1 with TRBJ1-4; tentatively, D is TRBD1 (6 bases). Trimming stripped 4 bases from V and 6 bases from J, with 15 bases between. CDR1 and CDR2 (germline): MNHNS, SASEGT. The CDR3 length is 15 residues.

The chain links TRBV6-4 to TRBJ2-5, with 10 bases that match TRBD2. This CDR3 comprises 17 residues. Germline V gives CDR1 MRHNA, CDR2 SNTAGT. V gave up 2 bases and J gave up 5 bases; unmatched junction bases: 11. For the CDR3, the DNA is TGTGCCAGCAGTGACCCTAGGTTAGCGGGGGGTGAGGAGACCCAGTACTTC. Its protein product is CASSDPRLAGGEETQYF.

This clone was found once. The chain couples TRBV5-4 to TRBJ2-5; 7 nucleotides agree with TRBD1. The CDR3 sequence is 14 residues long. The trim removed 3 bases at V and 2 bases at J, leaving 4 bases unmatched. Germline V CDR1 and CDR2: SGHNT, YYREEE (reference sequence). This CDR3 reads CASSSGGSQETQYF. CDR3 nucleotide sequence: TGTGCCAGCAGCTCAGGGGGATCACAAGAGACCCAGTACTTC.

The genes are TRBV30 and TRBJ1-5; tentative D call: TRBD1 (5 bases). V was shortened by 0 bases and J by 6 bases, with 15 bases between the two germline ends. CDR3 size: 15 residues. Germline V gene sequence: CDR1 GTSNPN, CDR2 SVGIG (reference sequence). The CDR3 sequence is CAWSVQDPLAQPQHF. CDR3 DNA: TGTGCCTGGAGTGTACAGGACCCACTGGCTCAGCCCCAGCATTTT.

V is TRBV11-2 and J is TRBJ1-6; no clear D gene. CDR3 length: 16 amino acids. CDR1 and CDR2 from the germline V gene are SGHAT and FQNNGV. The V end lost 3 bases, the J end lost 0 bases, and 9 bases lay between the germline ends. The CDR3 reads CASSLEMSSYNSPLHF. The CDR3 DNA is TGTGCCAGCAGCTTGGAGATGAGCTCCTATAATTCACCCCTCCACTTT.

A remark on this clone: Germline and junction disagree at one end, which may indicate a read error. The chain joins TRBV7-7 to TRBJ2-3; 8 bases line up with TRBD2. The CDR3 has 15 residues. Germline V gene sequence: CDR1 SSHAT, CDR2 FNYEAQ (reference sequence). CDR3 DNA sequence: TGTGCTAGCAGCCCCACGGGAGGGACCACAGATACGCAGTATTTT. Encoded protein: CASSPTGGTTDTQYF.

V usage is TRBV27 and J usage is TRBJ2-3; D gene ambiguous. The CDR3 has 15 amino acids. The germline V and J ends were trimmed by 3 bases and 5 bases, with 15 bases remaining between them. The germline CDR1 and CDR2 sequences are MNHEY and SMNVEV (reference sequence). The CDR3 DNA reads as TGTGCCAGCAGTTTCCAGGTTGGGCTTCGAGATACGCAGTATTTT. As protein: CASSFQVGLRDTQYF.

The CDR3 DNA is TGTGCCAGCAGCCCCCCGGGACTAGCAAACACAGATACGCAGTATTTT. Residues: CASSPPGLANTDTQYF. The rearrangement joins TRBV5-4 to TRBJ2-3; 9 nucleotides align to TRBD2. The CDR3 runs 16 residues. The germline V gene has CDR1 SGHNT and CDR2 YYREEE (reference sequence). V lost 4 bases, J lost 2 bases, and 8 bases stayed unmatched. Full variable domain (remainder filled in from reference TRBV5-4 and TRBJ2-3): ETGVTQSPTHLIKTRGQQVTLRCSSQSGHNTVSWYQQALGQGPQFIFQYYREEENGRGNFPPRFSGLQFPNYSSELNVNALELDDSALYLCASSPPGLANTDTQYFGPGTRLTVL.

V is TRBV14 and J is TRBJ2-7; D remains ambiguous. This CDR3 has 14 residues. V was clipped by 4 bases and J by 2 bases, with 12 bases between them. Per the germline V gene, CDR1 is SGHDN and CDR2 is FVKESK. The CDR3 DNA is TGTGCCAGCAGCCCGCGACTGGCCCCCTACGAGCAGTACTTC. Translated, it gives CASSPRLAPYEQYF.

V gene TRBV7-2 combines with J gene TRBJ2-1; 11 bases agree with TRBD1. Germline loops: CDR1 SGHTA, CDR2 FQGNSA. V was clipped by 4 bases and J by 2 bases; unmatched bases: 1. The CDR3 covers 15 residues. In nucleotides, the CDR3 is TGTGCCAGCAGCTCGGGACAGGGGGCCTACAATGAGCAGTTCTTC. Its translation is CASSSGQGAYNEQFF. The full variable domain, its missing parts supplied by reference TRBV7-2 and TRBJ2-1, is GAGVSQSPSNKVTEKGKDVELRCDPISGHTALYWYRQSLGQGLEFLIYFQGNSAPDKSGLPSDRFSAERTGGSVSTLTIQRTQQEDSAVYLCASSSGQGAYNEQFFGPGTRLTVL.

The rearrangement links TRBV6-5 to TRBJ2-5; 8 bases are a match to TRBD1. The V gene end was trimmed by 5 bases and the J gene end by 6 bases; junction bases not matched to a gene: 8. This CDR3 comprises 14 residues. The V gene's germline CDR1 is MNHEY and CDR2 SVGAGI. DNA for the CDR3: TGTGCCAGCAGTCCCGGACAGGGTAGGCAGACCCAGTACTTC. This encodes CASSPGQGRQTQYF.

This clone was seen only a few times. Different DNA sequences within this sample yield the same CDR3. This chain connects TRBV19 to TRBJ2-2; 9 bases are shared with TRBD1. The CDR3 is 15 amino acids. Germline CDR1 reads LNHDA; CDR2 reads SQIVND (reference sequence). Trimming cost V 4 bases and J 5 bases; bases outside gene matches: 5. In DNA form, the CDR3 reads TGTGCCAGTAGTAGGGGACAGGGCGGTACCGGGGAGCTGTTTTTT. Protein product: CASSRGQGGTGELFF.

The V and J genes are TRBV28 and TRBJ1-2; 9 bases are a match to TRBD1. Germline trimming cut 4 bases from V and 6 bases from J; bases unmatched to any gene: 3. The CDR3 is 13 amino acids. Germline CDR1 and CDR2: MDHEN and SYDVKM. CDR3 DNA: TGTGCCAGCAGTTATCGACAGGGGGATGGCTACACCTTC. It yields the protein CASSYRQGDGYTF.

This clone was recorded a few times. The chain combines TRBV4-3 with TRBJ1-3; D ambiguous. The CDR3 covers 16 residues. V dropped 0 bases and J dropped 2 bases, with 11 bases sitting between them. The germline V gene has CDR1 LGHNA and CDR2 YSLEER. The CDR3 nucleotides read TGCGCCAGCAGCCAAGACCACCCCGGGGCTGGAAACACCATATATTTT. Protein sequence: CASSQDHPGAGNTIYF.

This clone appeared a single time. This chain connects TRBV11-3 to TRBJ2-1, with TRBD2 identical over 7 bases. This CDR3 has 13 amino acids. Trimming removed 4 bases from V and 9 bases from J; junction bases left unmatched: 6. Per germline, CDR1 SGHNT and CDR2 YENEEA. DNA of the CDR3: TGTGCCAGCAGCTGGGCGGGAGAGACTGAGCAGTTCTTC. This gives the protein CASSWAGETEQFF.

This clone was detected a few times. V is TRBV14 and J is TRBJ1-2; 12 bases align to TRBD1. The V and J ends lost 4 bases and 5 bases, in that order; junction bases with no gene match: 5. The CDR3 consists of 15 residues. Germline V CDR1 and CDR2: SGHDN, FVKESK. The CDR3 nucleotides are TGTGCCAGCAGCCGGGGGACAGGGGGCGCATATGGCTACACCTTC. Its protein product is CASSRGTGGAYGYTF.

The chain employs TRBV7-7 and TRBJ2-5; 7 bases align to TRBD1. The DNA end is a closer match to TRBJ2-7, so the J assignment may be wrong. This CDR3 has 15 residues. Germline values: CDR1 SSHAT, CDR2 FNYEAQ (reference sequence). The CDR3 region has the DNA TGTGCCAGCAGCTTAGGACAGGGTCGTACGTACGAGCAGTACTTC. Its translation: CASSLGQGRTYEQYF.

The chain couples TRBV18 to TRBJ2-7, with TRBD1 identical over 9 bases. The CDR3 length is 16 residues. With 2 bases clipped from V and 3 bases from J, the junction kept 8 bases outside the gene matches. Germline lookup yields CDR1 KGHSH and CDR2 LQKENI. Written as DNA, the CDR3 is TGTGCCAGCTCACCAAGTCCCGGGACAGGGTTCTACGAGCAGTACTTC. Amino acids: CASSPSPGTGFYEQYF. The whole variable domain, remainder taken from reference TRBV18 and TRBJ2-7, is NAGVMQNPRHLVRRRGQEARLRCSPMKGHSHVYWYRQLPEEGLKFMVYLQKENIIDESGMPKERFSAEFPKEGPSILRIQQVVRGDSAAYFCASSPSPGTGFYEQYFGPGTRLTVT.

This clone was seen more than once but under ten times. The chain has TRBV25-1 and TRBJ2-7; 10 bases agree with TRBD1. V shed 3 bases and J 6 bases; nucleotides not matched to a gene: 8. Germline assignment: CDR1 MGHDK and CDR2 SYGVNS. CDR3 size: 15 residues. In DNA form, the CDR3 reads TGTGCCAGCAGTGAGACCTGGGACAGGGGCTTCGAGCAGTACTTC. Amino acid sequence: CASSETWDRGFEQYF.